This T cell receptor (beta chain) was recorded in a study of OX40 agonist ivuxolimab in advanced cancers. Produced via immunoSEQ multiplex PCR; TCRdb's table is partial and in-frame only. The top ten clones hold around 8.9% of a sample with some 30,000 clones, around 90% of them seen once. Germline CDR1 is SGHNT and CDR2 is YYREEE (reference sequence). Trimming cost V 0 bases and J 0 bases; bases outside gene matches: 10. The CDR3 extends over 19 amino acids. The sample consisted of CD4+ or CD8+ T cells sorted from blood, taken in a trial of the OX40 agonist ivuxolimab. The rearrangement links TRBV5-4 to TRBJ2-1, with 9 positions matching TRBD2. The sequence was obtained from an adult with an advanced solid tumor such as melanoma, head and neck, liver or kidney cancer. In DNA, the CDR3 is TGTGCCAGCAGCTTGGAGGTACTAGCGGGCCTTAGCTCCTACAATGAGCAGTTCTTC. This encodes CASSLEVLAGLSSYNEQFF.